The rows below give T cell receptor beta chains drawn from one sample of a study of T cell clonotyping in hematopoietic cell transplantation. Libraries were prepared by immunoSEQ multiplex PCR; TCRdb keeps only in-frame clonotypes and omits some of them. This sample has around 25,000 clones, with 84% found just once. Specimen: peripheral blood mononuclear cells, collected before stem cell transplant. These receptors originate from a woman aged 55-75 years with acute myeloid leukemia. Some clones in this sample may be carry-over from other donors' samples. Each CDR3 is given with its conserved first and last residue. The D gene is left open where the match is weak. Some rows have no size entry. The others give once, few or many, or a class for an expanded clone.

v_gene: TRBV5-1; len: 12; j_gene: TRBJ2-7; d_gene: NA; abundance: once; CDR3nt: TGCGCCAGCAGCTTGGAACTTAGCGAGCAGTACTTC; CDR3aa: CASSLELSEQYF
v_gene: TRBV6-6; len: 14; j_gene: TRBJ1-5; d_gene: TRBD1; abundance: NA; CDR3nt: TGTGCCAGCAGACAGACAGGGGACAATCAGCCCCAGCATTTT; CDR3aa: CASRQTGDNQPQHF
v_gene: TRBV19; len: 13; j_gene: TRBJ2-1; d_gene: NA; abundance: NA; CDR3nt: TGTGCCAGTAGGTTTCTAGCGAACAATGAGCAGTTCTTC; CDR3aa: CASRFLANNEQFF
v_gene: TRBV5-1; len: 18; j_gene: TRBJ2-3; d_gene: TRBD2; abundance: NA; CDR3nt: TGCGCCAGCAGCGGGCTCGGCGGGGGGCTCCTTTTGGCAGATACGCAGTATTTT; CDR3aa: CASSGLGGGLLLADTQYF
v_gene: TRBV14; len: 15; j_gene: TRBJ2-5; d_gene: NA; abundance: NA; CDR3nt: TGTGCCAGCAGCCAAGAATTTGGGGCAGGAGAGACCCAGTACTTC; CDR3aa: CASSQEFGAGETQYF
v_gene: TRBV28; len: 13; j_gene: TRBJ2-7; d_gene: NA; abundance: NA; CDR3nt: TGTGCCAGCAGTTTGCCCGGCCCCTACGAGCAGTACTTC; CDR3aa: CASSLPGPYEQYF
v_gene: TRBV19; len: 16; j_gene: TRBJ1-3; d_gene: NA; abundance: few; CDR3nt: TGTGCCAGTAGTATAGGAGGGGACGGCTCTGGAAACACCATATATTTT; CDR3aa: CASSIGGDGSGNTIYF
v_gene: TRBV19; len: 13; j_gene: TRBJ2-3; d_gene: NA; abundance: NA; CDR3nt: TGTGCCAGTAGTCCACCGAATACGTATACGCAGTATTTT; CDR3aa: CASSPPNTYTQYF
v_gene: TRBV7-2; len: 14; j_gene: TRBJ2-2; d_gene: NA; abundance: NA; CDR3nt: TGTGCCAGCCGGAGGGACAGAAGTACCGGGGAGCTGTTTTTT; CDR3aa: CASRRDRSTGELFF
v_gene: TRBV4-3; len: 14; j_gene: TRBJ2-7; d_gene: TRBD2; abundance: NA; CDR3nt: TGCGCCAGCAGCCCGACGGGAGGGTCCTACGAGCAGTACTTC; CDR3aa: CASSPTGGSYEQYF
v_gene: TRBV19; len: 14; j_gene: TRBJ2-7; d_gene: TRBD2; abundance: NA; CDR3nt: TGTGCCAGTAGTATAGATCTACAAGCGGGGGAGCAGTACTTC; CDR3aa: CASSIDLQAGEQYF
v_gene: TRBV6-5; len: 12; j_gene: TRBJ1-1; d_gene: NA; abundance: NA; CDR3nt: TGTGCCAGCAGTTACAGGTTCACTGAAGCTTTCTTT; CDR3aa: CASSYRFTEAFF
v_gene: TRBV4-1; len: 17; j_gene: TRBJ1-2; d_gene: NA; abundance: few; CDR3nt: TGCGCCAGCAGCCAAGAGCGGCCGGGCCCAGGCCCCTATGGCTACACCTTC; CDR3aa: CASSQERPGPGPYGYTF
v_gene: TRBV6-5; len: 14; j_gene: TRBJ2-2; d_gene: NA; abundance: medium-sized; CDR3nt: TGTGCCAGCAGTACTTACTTTAACACCGGGGAGCTGTTTTTT; CDR3aa: CASSTYFNTGELFF
v_gene: TRBV28; len: 13; j_gene: TRBJ1-2; d_gene: NA; abundance: NA; CDR3nt: TGTGCCAGCAGTTTAAAAAGGCAGTATGGCTACACCTTC; CDR3aa: CASSLKRQYGYTF
v_gene: TRBV7-2; len: 16; j_gene: TRBJ2-7; d_gene: TRBD2; abundance: NA; CDR3nt: TGTGCCAGCAGCCCCGCCGGGGGGTTTGGTAGCTACGAGCAGTACTTC; CDR3aa: CASSPAGGFGSYEQYF
v_gene: TRBV28; len: 14; j_gene: TRBJ2-1; d_gene: TRBD2; abundance: NA; CDR3nt: TGTGCCAGCCAAAGCGGGAGTCTCTACAATGAGCAGTTCTTC; CDR3aa: CASQSGSLYNEQFF
v_gene: TRBV5-1; len: 16; j_gene: TRBJ1-6; d_gene: TRBD1; abundance: NA; CDR3nt: TGCGCCAGCAGCCCGAACCGGGACAGGGGTAATTCACCCCTCCACTTT; CDR3aa: CASSPNRDRGNSPLHF
v_gene: TRBV11-3; len: 13; j_gene: TRBJ1-1; d_gene: NA; abundance: NA; CDR3nt: TGTGCCAGCAGCTTAGGACAGAACACTGAAGCTTTCTTT; CDR3aa: CASSLGQNTEAFF
v_gene: TRBV6-1; len: 15; j_gene: TRBJ2-7; d_gene: TRBD2; abundance: NA; CDR3nt: TGTGCCAGCAGTGAAACTAGCGGGAGTAGGGGGGAGCAGTACTTC; CDR3aa: CASSETSGSRGEQYF
v_gene: TRBV6-6; len: 13; j_gene: TRBJ1-1; d_gene: NA; abundance: NA; CDR3nt: TGTGCCAGCAGCCGAACCGGGCCCGGAGAAGCTTTCTTT; CDR3aa: CASSRTGPGEAFF
v_gene: TRBV10-3; len: 12; j_gene: TRBJ2-7; d_gene: NA; abundance: NA; CDR3nt: TGTGCCATCAGTGGTTCATCCTACGAGCAGTACTTC; CDR3aa: CAISGSSYEQYF
v_gene: TRBV27; len: 15; j_gene: TRBJ2-3; d_gene: TRBD1; abundance: NA; CDR3nt: TGTGCCAGCAGGGACAGGTTACCTTCATGGGATACGCAGTATTTT; CDR3aa: CASRDRLPSWDTQYF
v_gene: TRBV10-3; len: 13; j_gene: TRBJ2-7; d_gene: NA; abundance: NA; CDR3nt: TGTGCCATCAGTGAGGGGACAAAATACGAGCAGTACTTC; CDR3aa: CAISEGTKYEQYF
v_gene: TRBV12-5; len: 14; j_gene: TRBJ2-7; d_gene: NA; abundance: few; CDR3nt: TGTGCTAGTGGTTTGCCGACAGAACCCTACGAGCAGTACTTC; CDR3aa: CASGLPTEPYEQYF
v_gene: TRBV7-9; len: 14; j_gene: TRBJ1-4; d_gene: NA; abundance: NA; CDR3nt: TGTGCCAGCAGCTACAGGGAGCGTCATGAAAAACTGTTTTTT; CDR3aa: CASSYRERHEKLFF
v_gene: TRBV19; len: 13; j_gene: TRBJ2-1; d_gene: TRBD2; abundance: NA; CDR3nt: TGTGCCAGTAACGTAGCGGGATACAATGAGCAGTTCTTC; CDR3aa: CASNVAGYNEQFF
v_gene: TRBV28; len: 12; j_gene: TRBJ2-5; d_gene: TRBD2; abundance: NA; CDR3nt: TGTGCCAGCTCAGCGGGACAAGAGACCCAGTACTTC; CDR3aa: CASSAGQETQYF
v_gene: TRBV7-8; len: 16; j_gene: TRBJ1-1; d_gene: NA; abundance: NA; CDR3nt: TGTGCCAGCAGCCCGAGGGGGGGGCGCGGGGATACTGAAGCTTTCTTT; CDR3aa: CASSPRGGRGDTEAFF
v_gene: TRBV11-3; len: 17; j_gene: TRBJ2-1; d_gene: TRBD2; abundance: NA; CDR3nt: TGTGCCAGCAGCTTAGGGGTCTCTAGCGGGGGCTACAATGAGCAGTTCTTC; CDR3aa: CASSLGVSSGGYNEQFF
v_gene: TRBV10-2; len: 13; j_gene: TRBJ2-7; d_gene: NA; abundance: few; CDR3nt: TGCGCCAGCAGTGATTTAGAGCCCTACGAGCAGTACTTC; CDR3aa: CASSDLEPYEQYF
v_gene: TRBV19; len: 15; j_gene: TRBJ1-1; d_gene: NA; abundance: NA; CDR3nt: TGTGCCAGTAGTTCCGAGAGGGGGGGAGTTACTGAAGCTTTCTTT; CDR3aa: CASSSERGGVTEAFF
v_gene: TRBV5-1; len: 13; j_gene: TRBJ2-7; d_gene: NA; abundance: NA; CDR3nt: TGCGCCAGCAGCCAGACTACAGGGCGCGAGCAGTACTTC; CDR3aa: CASSQTTGREQYF
v_gene: TRBV13; len: 16; j_gene: TRBJ2-7; d_gene: NA; abundance: NA; CDR3nt: TGTGCCAGCAGCTCCGCGGAGGGGGAAAATTCCTACGAGCAGTACTTC; CDR3aa: CASSSAEGENSYEQYF
v_gene: TRBV27; len: 15; j_gene: TRBJ1-1; d_gene: NA; abundance: NA; CDR3nt: TGTGCCAGCAGTTTAGGATCCAGCGCTCGGTCTGAAGCTTTCTTT; CDR3aa: CASSLGSSARSEAFF
v_gene: TRBV5-1; len: 15; j_gene: TRBJ2-2; d_gene: NA; abundance: NA; CDR3nt: TGCGCCAGCAGCTTTTACAGGGATGGCACCGGGGAGCTGTTTTTT; CDR3aa: CASSFYRDGTGELFF
v_gene: TRBV19; len: 13; j_gene: TRBJ2-7; d_gene: NA; abundance: NA; CDR3nt: TGTGCCAGTAGTATAGGGACTTCTTACGAGCAGTACTTC; CDR3aa: CASSIGTSYEQYF
v_gene: TRBV9; len: 13; j_gene: TRBJ1-2; d_gene: NA; abundance: NA; CDR3nt: TGTGCCAGCAGCCGGGGGGGGGCCCATGGCTACACCTTC; CDR3aa: CASSRGGAHGYTF
v_gene: TRBV29-1; len: 15; j_gene: TRBJ2-7; d_gene: NA; abundance: NA; CDR3nt: TGCAGCGTTGAAGGTCGTAATAGTTGGGGCTACGAGCAGTACTTC; CDR3aa: CSVEGRNSWGYEQYF
v_gene: TRBV10-3; len: 15; j_gene: TRBJ1-5; d_gene: TRBD1; abundance: NA; CDR3nt: TGTGCCATCAGTGAGTCGGGACAGGGGAATCAGCCCCAGCATTTT; CDR3aa: CAISESGQGNQPQHF
v_gene: TRBV6-6; len: 15; j_gene: TRBJ1-2; d_gene: NA; abundance: NA; CDR3nt: TGTGCCAGCACTAGACAAGGAGGGATTTACTATGGCTACACCTTC; CDR3aa: CASTRQGGIYYGYTF
v_gene: TRBV19; len: 14; j_gene: TRBJ1-4; d_gene: NA; abundance: NA; CDR3nt: TGTGCCAGTAGTAAGGGGGGAACTAATGAAAAACTGTTTTTT; CDR3aa: CASSKGGTNEKLFF
v_gene: TRBV10-3; len: 13; j_gene: TRBJ1-1; d_gene: TRBD1; abundance: NA; CDR3nt: TGTGCCGCAAGTAACCGAGACAGGGGCGACGCTTTCTTT; CDR3aa: CAASNRDRGDAFF
v_gene: TRBV28; len: 12; j_gene: TRBJ1-1; d_gene: NA; abundance: NA; CDR3nt: TGTGCCAGCAGTGGGCAGGGAGGTTCGGCTTTCTTT; CDR3aa: CASSGQGGSAFF
v_gene: TRBV4-1; len: 14; j_gene: TRBJ2-7; d_gene: TRBD2; abundance: NA; CDR3nt: TGCGCCAGCAGCCAAGATAGGACTAGCGGGAGTAAGTACTTC; CDR3aa: CASSQDRTSGSKYF